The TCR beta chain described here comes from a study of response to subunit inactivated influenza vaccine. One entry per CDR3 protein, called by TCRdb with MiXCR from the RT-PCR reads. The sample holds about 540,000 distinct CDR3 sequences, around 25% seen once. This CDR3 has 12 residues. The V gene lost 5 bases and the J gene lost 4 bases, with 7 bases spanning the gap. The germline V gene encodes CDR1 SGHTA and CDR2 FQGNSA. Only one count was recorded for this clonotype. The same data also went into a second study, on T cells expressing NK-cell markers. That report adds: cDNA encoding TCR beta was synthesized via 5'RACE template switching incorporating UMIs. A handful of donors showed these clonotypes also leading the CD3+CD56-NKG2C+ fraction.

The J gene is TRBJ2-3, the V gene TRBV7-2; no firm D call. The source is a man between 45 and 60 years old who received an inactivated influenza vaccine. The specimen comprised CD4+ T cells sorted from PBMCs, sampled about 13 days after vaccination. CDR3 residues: CASSQWSDTQYF. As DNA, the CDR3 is TGTGCCAGCAGCCAGTGGTCAGATACGCAGTATTTT.